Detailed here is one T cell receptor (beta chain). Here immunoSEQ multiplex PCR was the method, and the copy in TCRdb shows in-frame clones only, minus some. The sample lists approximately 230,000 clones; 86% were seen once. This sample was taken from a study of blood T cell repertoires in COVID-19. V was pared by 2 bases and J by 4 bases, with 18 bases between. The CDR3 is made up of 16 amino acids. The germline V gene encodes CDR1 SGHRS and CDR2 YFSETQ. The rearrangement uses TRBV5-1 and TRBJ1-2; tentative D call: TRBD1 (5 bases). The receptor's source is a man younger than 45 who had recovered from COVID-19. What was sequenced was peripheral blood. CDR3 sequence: CASSFGPSTASYGYTF. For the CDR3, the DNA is TGCGCCAGCAGCTTTGGCCCATCGACAGCCTCCTATGGCTACACCTTC.